The following is a T cell receptor (beta chain) sequence with its context. Its specificity is not known. This entry comes from a study of cytomegalovirus exposure and HLA in healthy donors. Study-wide results and limits: Presence/absence analyses supposed approximately even sequencing depth among donors. Cytomegalovirus association was assigned to around 150 TCR beta chains.

The PCR employed 60 Vbeta primers together with 13 Jbeta primers. Assay: immunoSEQ multiplex PCR; the TCRdb copy retains only in-frame clones and omits some. The sample lists some 60,000 clones, roughly 77% seen once, with about 4.9% in the top ten. CDR1 is MNHEY, CDR2 SMNVEV, per germline (reference sequence). V lost 6 bases to trimming and J lost 2 bases, with 8 bases between them. The CDR3 is made up of 12 amino acids. The sample comprised PBMCs. The clonotype originates from a woman in her twenties or thirties in good health and CMV-seronegative. The J gene is TRBJ2-7, the V gene TRBV27; possibly TRBD1 for D (6 bases). This CDR3 is CASRGQTYEQYF. The DNA of the CDR3 is TGTGCCAGCAGAGGACAGACCTACGAGCAGTACTTC.